This T cell receptor (beta chain) emerged from a study of blood T cells in healthy people across ages. The use of a sample-barcoded 5' primer and a J-beta primer mix characterized a second PCR of about 7 to 12 cycles. TCRdb fed the 5' RACE reads into MiXCR, producing one record per CDR3 protein. The sample consists of 720,000 or so distinct CDR3 sequences, around 38% of them appearing once. V lost 2 bases and J lost 5, with 9 bases in between. This CDR3 contains 13 residues. Germline V gene lookup returns CDR1 MNHEY and CDR2 SVGEGT. The sample holds a few counts of this clonotype. The sequence was obtained from a man at least 80 years old in good health. The rearrangement joins TRBV6-2 or TRBV6-3 to TRBJ2-5; D remains ambiguous. Sequenced material: blood. DNA for the CDR3: TGTGCCAGCAGTTACATCAAAAGGGAGACCCAGTACTTC. Residues: CASSYIKRETQYF.